This TCR beta chain comes out of a study of blood T cell repertoires in COVID-19. Original analysis: Estimates of nucleated cell counts were drawn from the amplification of reference gene primers. Assay used: immunoSEQ multiplex PCR; TCRdb lists only in-frame clones, some missing. The D gene and trimming were derived from the DNA, and the V and J assignments and clone size from that table. The sample yields more than 200,000 clones, roughly 87% seen once. Cohorts were determined from participant-reported clinical history. Trimming cost V 4 bases and J 0 bases; bases outside gene matches: 5. The CDR3 is 16 amino acids. The germline V gene has CDR1 MNHEY and CDR2 SVGAGI.

The clonotype originates from a man aged 25-45 years who had recovered from COVID-19. The sequenced sample consisted of PBMCs or T cells enriched from blood (not recorded which). V usage is TRBV6-5 and J usage is TRBJ2-7; 11 bases fit TRBD2. This chain's CDR3 is CASSSLLAGASYEQYF. CDR3 DNA: TGTGCCAGCAGTTCACTACTAGCGGGAGCCTCCTACGAGCAGTACTTC.